Detailed here is one T cell receptor beta chain. The data are from a study of blood T cell repertoires in COVID-19. Clones were sequenced by immunoSEQ multiplex PCR, and TCRdb holds only the in-frame ones, with some missing. The sample has approximately 140,000 clones; about 80% are singletons. Sequencing was carried out using peripheral blood. The clonotype was recovered from a man in his sixties or seventies with acute or convalescent COVID-19.

The CDR3 reads CASSFKQGSTDTQYF. The CDR3, as DNA: TGTGCCAGCAGCTTCAAACAGGGTAGCACAGATACGCAGTATTTT. This chain uses TRBV11-2 with TRBJ2-3; the D gene is possibly TRBD1 (6 bases). Germline V gene sequence: CDR1 SGHAT, CDR2 FQNNGV. Trimming took off 3 bases at V and 0 bases at J, with 10 bases between the two ends. The CDR3 totals 15 residues.